A selection of T cell receptor beta chains follows, all from one sample in a study of cytomegalovirus exposure and HLA in healthy donors. Sequencing used immunoSEQ multiplex PCR; TCRdb keeps in-frame clones, though not all of them. This table holds tens of thousands of clones, around 94% found once. Sequencing input: PBMCs. All receptors come from a woman aged 18-35 years in good health and CMV-seropositive. Both conserved end residues are part of each CDR3. The order of the fields is V gene, clone size, J gene, D gene, CDR3 DNA, CDR3 protein. A D gene is named only where the DNA matches it firmly. Not all rows give a size; the values are once, few, many and, for expanded clones, a class.

v_call: TRBV19
clone_size: .
j_call: TRBJ2-3
d_call: .
cdr3_nt: TGTGCCAGTAGTATTGGGGAGGGGGCAGATACGCAGTATTTT
cdr3_aa: CASSIGEGADTQYF

v_call: TRBV10-3
clone_size: .
j_call: TRBJ1-1
d_call: .
cdr3_nt: TGTGCCATCGGACTTTATCCGGAGAGCGCTGAAGCTTTCTTT
cdr3_aa: CAIGLYPESAEAFF

v_call: TRBV10-3
clone_size: .
j_call: TRBJ1-1
d_call: .
cdr3_nt: TGTGCCATCAGCAACAGCGGGGGGGGGAACACTGAAGCTTTCTTT
cdr3_aa: CAISNSGGGNTEAFF

v_call: TRBV28
clone_size: .
j_call: TRBJ1-6
d_call: TRBD1
cdr3_nt: TGTGCCAGCAGTCCAGGGGGAAATGGCTCACCCCTCCACTTT
cdr3_aa: CASSPGGNGSPLHF

v_call: TRBV11-2
clone_size: .
j_call: TRBJ1-2
d_call: TRBD1
cdr3_nt: TGTGCCAGCAGTTTAGCGGCCACAGGGGGTACAGGTTCCTATGGCTACACCTTC
cdr3_aa: CASSLAATGGTGSYGYTF

v_call: TRBV28
clone_size: .
j_call: TRBJ1-6
d_call: .
cdr3_nt: TGTGCCAGCCTCCCCCCCAATTCACCCCTCCACTTT
cdr3_aa: CASLPPNSPLHF

v_call: TRBV27
clone_size: .
j_call: TRBJ2-7
d_call: TRBD1
cdr3_nt: TGTGCCAGCAGTTTATCGGGCACGGGACAGGGGTTTTACGAGCAGTACTTC
cdr3_aa: CASSLSGTGQGFYEQYF

v_call: TRBV4-1
clone_size: .
j_call: TRBJ2-5
d_call: TRBD2
cdr3_nt: TGCGCCAGCAGCCCCTTTACTAGCGGTTATGAGACCCAGTACTTC
cdr3_aa: CASSPFTSGYETQYF

v_call: TRBV29-1
clone_size: .
j_call: TRBJ1-2
d_call: .
cdr3_nt: TGCAGCGTCGAACAGGGTGCCTATGGCTACACCTTC
cdr3_aa: CSVEQGAYGYTF

v_call: TRBV29-1
clone_size: .
j_call: TRBJ2-1
d_call: TRBD2
cdr3_nt: TGCAGCGCCGCCGGGACTAGGGGGATTGAGCAGTTCTTC
cdr3_aa: CSAAGTRGIEQFF

v_call: TRBV7-2
clone_size: .
j_call: TRBJ2-7
d_call: .
cdr3_nt: TGTGCCAGCAGCTTGGACAGTCTCTCCTACGAGCAGTACTTC
cdr3_aa: CASSLDSLSYEQYF

v_call: TRBV6-4
clone_size: .
j_call: TRBJ2-1
d_call: TRBD2
cdr3_nt: TGTGCCAGCAGTGTCCAAACTAGCGGGAGTGTGGGTGAGCAGTTCTTC
cdr3_aa: CASSVQTSGSVGEQFF

v_call: TRBV7-6
clone_size: few
j_call: TRBJ2-7
d_call: TRBD1
cdr3_nt: TGTGCCAGCAGCTTAGCGGCGGGACAGGGCTACGAGCAGTACTTC
cdr3_aa: CASSLAAGQGYEQYF

v_call: TRBV30
clone_size: .
j_call: TRBJ1-5
d_call: .
cdr3_nt: TGTGCCTGGACTCGCAGGGGAAGCAATCAGCCCCAGCATTTT
cdr3_aa: CAWTRRGSNQPQHF

v_call: TRBV27
clone_size: .
j_call: TRBJ1-5
d_call: .
cdr3_nt: TGTGCCAGCAGTTTAGGAGGGGAGGCTCATCAGCCCCAGCATTTT
cdr3_aa: CASSLGGEAHQPQHF

v_call: TRBV11-2
clone_size: .
j_call: TRBJ2-3
d_call: .
cdr3_nt: TGTGCCAGCAGCTTGGGAGCAGATACGCAGTATTTT
cdr3_aa: CASSLGADTQYF

v_call: TRBV28
clone_size: once
j_call: TRBJ2-6
d_call: .
cdr3_nt: TGTGCCAGCAGTTTCGAGCACTCTGGGGCCAACGTCCTGACTTTC
cdr3_aa: CASSFEHSGANVLTF

v_call: TRBV18
clone_size: .
j_call: TRBJ2-6
d_call: TRBD2
cdr3_nt: TGTGCCAGCTCACGGGCCCGGGGCGGGAGCGCCTCTGGGGCCAACGTCCTGACTTTC
cdr3_aa: CASSRARGGSASGANVLTF

v_call: TRBV27
clone_size: once
j_call: TRBJ1-5
d_call: TRBD1
cdr3_nt: TGTGCCAGCAAACTCAAGGACAGGGAAAAGCGCGATCAGCCCCAGCATTTT
cdr3_aa: CASKLKDREKRDQPQHF

v_call: TRBV2
clone_size: .
j_call: TRBJ2-7
d_call: TRBD2
cdr3_nt: TGTGCCAGCAGCGGGTGGGGGACTAATAACCCCTACGAGCAGTACTTC
cdr3_aa: CASSGWGTNNPYEQYF

v_call: TRBV28
clone_size: once
j_call: TRBJ2-7
d_call: TRBD1
cdr3_nt: TGTGCCAGCAGTTCGGGACAGTTTCAACGCTACGAGCAGTACTTC
cdr3_aa: CASSSGQFQRYEQYF

v_call: TRBV11-2
clone_size: once
j_call: TRBJ2-3
d_call: .
cdr3_nt: TGTGCCAGCAGCTTAGCCCTACGGGGGGCAGGCACAGATACGCAGTATTTT
cdr3_aa: CASSLALRGAGTDTQYF

v_call: TRBV7-3
clone_size: .
j_call: TRBJ2-3
d_call: TRBD2
cdr3_nt: TGTGCCAGCAGCTTACGCGGGAGGGGCACAGATACGCAGTATTTT
cdr3_aa: CASSLRGRGTDTQYF